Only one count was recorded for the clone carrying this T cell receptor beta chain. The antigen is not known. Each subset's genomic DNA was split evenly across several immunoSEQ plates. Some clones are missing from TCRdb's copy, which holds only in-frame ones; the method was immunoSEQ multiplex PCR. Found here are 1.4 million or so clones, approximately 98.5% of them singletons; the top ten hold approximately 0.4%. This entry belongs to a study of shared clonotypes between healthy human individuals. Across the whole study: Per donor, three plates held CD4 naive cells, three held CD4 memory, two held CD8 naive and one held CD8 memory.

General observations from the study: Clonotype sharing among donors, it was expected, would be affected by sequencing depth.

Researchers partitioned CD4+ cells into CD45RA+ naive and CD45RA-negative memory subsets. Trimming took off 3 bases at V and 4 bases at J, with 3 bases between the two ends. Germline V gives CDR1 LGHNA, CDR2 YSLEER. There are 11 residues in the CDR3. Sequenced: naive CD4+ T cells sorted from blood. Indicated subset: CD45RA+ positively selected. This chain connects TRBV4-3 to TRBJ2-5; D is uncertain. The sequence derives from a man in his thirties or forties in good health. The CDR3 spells CASSHGETQYF. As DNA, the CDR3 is TGCGCCAGCAGCCACGGAGAGACCCAGTACTTC.